The 24 T cell receptor beta chains reported below all come from one sample, sequenced in a study of graft-versus-host responses after intestinal transplantation. Assay: immunoSEQ multiplex PCR; the TCRdb copy retains only in-frame clones and omits some. The sample lists tens of thousands of clones, about half seen once, with 0.75% to 0.9% in the top ten. The source material was alloreactive CD4+ T cells from a mixed lymphocyte reaction culture, sampled before intestinal transplant. Subset denoted: CFSE-low proliferating T cells sorted from approximately 6-day pre-transplant mixed lymphocyte reaction (GvH or HvG direction). The receptors were sampled from a human patient who received an intestinal transplant.

This clone was seen a handful of times. This rearrangement joins TRBV18 to TRBJ2-1; TRBD1 aligns across 11 bases. The CDR3 is 15 residues long. Germline CDR1 reads KGHSH; CDR2 reads LQKENI. Trimming took 3 bases from V and 7 from J; bases not matched to a gene: 5. The CDR3 loop is CASSPPGQGGNEQFF. In nucleotides, the CDR3 is TGTGCCAGCTCACCGCCGGGACAGGGGGGGAATGAGCAGTTCTTC.

This clone was counted between two and nine times. V is TRBV7-3 and J is TRBJ1-1; 7 nucleotides line up with TRBD1. The J segment lost 5 bases and the V segment lost 5 bases, leaving 5 bases of the junction unmatched. In germline, CDR1 is SGHTA, CDR2 FQGTGA. This CDR3 spans 13 amino acids. This chain's CDR3 is CASSRTGRTEAFF. The CDR3 DNA reads as TGTGCCAGCAGCCGGACAGGACGAACTGAAGCTTTCTTT.

This clone has more than one count but fewer than ten. The chain recombines TRBV27 with TRBJ1-6; no clear D. The CDR3 loop spans 15 amino acids. The V gene lost 3 bases and the J gene lost 10 bases, with 16 bases spanning the gap. Germline V gene sequence: CDR1 MNHEY, CDR2 SMNVEV (reference sequence). The CDR3 DNA reads TGTGCCAGCAGTTTCGTTCCAGGCTCGGGATCACCCCTCCACTTT. Translation gives CASSFVPGSGSPLHF.

This clone was seen a handful of times. This sequence joins TRBV18 and TRBJ2-7; TRBD1 matches at 10 bases. CDR3 length: 16 amino acids. Germline CDR1 and CDR2: KGHSH and LQKENI. V dropped 3 bases and J dropped 2; count of bases not matched to a gene: 7. The CDR3 loop reads CASSPRQGAGTYEQYF. CDR3 coding DNA: TGTGCCAGCTCACCGAGACAGGGGGCCGGGACCTACGAGCAGTACTTC.

The rearrangement links TRBV10-2 to TRBJ1-5; D is perhaps TRBD1 (6 bases). V was pared by 2 bases and J by 10 bases, with 21 bases between. The CDR3 totals 16 residues. Germline V gene sequence: CDR1 WSHSY, CDR2 SAAADI. This CDR3 is CASSERGGANGSPQHF. CDR3 DNA sequence: TGCGCCAGCAGTGAGCGTGGGGGGGCCAACGGGTCTCCCCAGCATTTT.

This clone was found a few times. The rearrangement uses TRBV10-1 and TRBJ1-6, with a tentative D call TRBD1 (6 bases). V lost 3 bases and J 8 bases, leaving 8 bases between the germline ends. Germline V gene lookup returns CDR1 WNHNN and CDR2 SYGVQD (reference sequence). The CDR3 loop spans 13 amino acids. In nucleotides, the CDR3 is TGCGCCAGCAGTGATGCAGGGGATTCACCCCTCCACTTT. Translation gives CASSDAGDSPLHF.

The chain recombines TRBV9 with TRBJ2-3; TRBD2 agrees at 7 bases. V shed 4 bases and J 5 bases; nucleotides not matched to a gene: 16. Germline V CDR1 and CDR2: SGDLS, YYNGEE. This CDR3 contains 17 residues. The CDR3 region is CASSSPPGGKVGDTQYF. The CDR3 DNA reads TGTGCCAGCAGCTCCCCACCGGGGGGTAAAGTAGGAGATACGCAGTATTTT.

This clone was picked up a small number of times. The genes are TRBV14 and TRBJ2-7, with D maybe TRBD2 (6 bases). This CDR3 is 13 amino acids long. Germline V gives CDR1 SGHDN, CDR2 FVKESK. The V end was cut by 4 bases, the J end by 4 bases, with 11 bases between. CDR3 loop: CASSRLDGYEQYF. CDR3 DNA sequence: TGTGCCAGCAGCCGACTAGACGGTTACGAGCAGTACTTC.

The chain carries TRBV6-1 and TRBJ2-7; the match to TRBD1 covers 8 bases. The CDR3 is 15 residues long. The germline V gene has CDR1 MNHNS and CDR2 SASEGT. The trim removed 5 bases at V and 3 bases at J, leaving 9 bases unmatched. The CDR3 region has the DNA TGTGCCAGCAGTCACCTCGGACAGGGAGGCTACGAGCAGTACTTC. It codes for CASSHLGQGGYEQYF.

This clone was observed a few times. The J gene is TRBJ1-1, the V gene TRBV10-2, with D unclear. Trimming removed 4 bases at V and 3 bases at J, with 9 bases between. Germline CDR1 WSHSY, CDR2 SAAADI. This CDR3 has 13 amino acids. CDR3 sequence (DNA): TGCGCCAGCAGTGTTGGGAGGGACACTGAAGCTTTCTTT. Its protein product is CASSVGRDTEAFF.

In its sample, this clone was seen once. The chain uses TRBV7-3 and TRBJ1-6; the D gene is possibly TRBD1 (6 bases). Germline CDR1 reads SGHTA; CDR2 reads FQGTGA. V was clipped by 0 bases and J by 10 bases, with 10 bases between them. The CDR3 runs to 14 residues. The CDR3 nucleotides read TGTGCCAGCAGCTTAACAGGGGGAGGGTCACCCCTCCACTTT. This codes for CASSLTGGGSPLHF.

As concerns this clone: Other nucleotide sequences in the sample specify the same CDR3. The chain carries TRBV5-1 and TRBJ2-7; 7 bases map to TRBD1. The germline gives CDR1 SGHRS, CDR2 YFSETQ. V shed 8 bases, J shed 2 bases, and the junction held 10 bases outside the gene matches. The CDR3 has 14 amino acids. The CDR3 reads CASRRGQDPYEQYF. In DNA form, the CDR3 reads TGCGCCAGTAGGAGAGGACAGGACCCCTACGAGCAGTACTTC.

The DNA for the CDR3 is TGTGCCAGTAATTTTGGCGGAAACACCATATATTTT. Encoded protein: CASNFGGNTIYF. V and J are TRBV19 and TRBJ1-3; no clear D gene. CDR1 and CDR2 (germline): LNHDA, SQIVND (reference sequence). This CDR3 comprises 12 residues. V lost 7 bases, J lost 4 bases, and 8 bases lay in between.

The CDR3 here is CASSQPGLAGRTDTQYF. The CDR3 region has the DNA TGCGCCAGCAGCCAACCGGGACTAGCGGGGCGCACAGATACGCAGTATTTT. The chain recombines TRBV4-1 with TRBJ2-3, with 13 bases that match TRBD2. J lost 1 base, V lost 2 bases, and 3 bases had no gene match. In germline, CDR1 is MGHRA, CDR2 YSYEKL. This CDR3 comprises 17 residues.

The chain combines TRBV6-1 with TRBJ2-7, with 10 bases identical to TRBD1. The V gene end was trimmed by 5 bases and the J gene end by 2 bases; junction bases not matched to a gene: 3. The CDR3 runs to 14 residues. The V gene's germline CDR1 is MNHNS and CDR2 SASEGT. CDR3 DNA: TGTGCCAGCAGTTCGACAGGGGGCACCTACGAGCAGTACTTC. It translates to CASSSTGGTYEQYF.

A few counts support this clone. V is TRBV5-1 and J is TRBJ2-5, with D unresolved. Deletions cut 0 bases from V and 0 bases from J, with 6 bases between. CDR1 and CDR2 (germline): SGHRS, YFSETQ. The CDR3 totals 14 residues. The CDR3 loop is CASSLASDQETQYF. The CDR3 DNA follows: TGCGCCAGCAGCTTGGCCAGCGACCAAGAGACCCAGTACTTC.

The chain employs TRBV6-5 and TRBJ1-6; D is perhaps TRBD1 (5 bases). Germline V gives CDR1 MNHEY, CDR2 SVGAGI. The CDR3 extends over 15 amino acids. V lost 6 bases, J lost 0 bases, and 9 bases lay in between. The CDR3 nucleotides read TGTGCCAGCAGAGACGGGGGCTCCTATAATTCACCCCTCCACTTT. The encoded protein is CASRDGGSYNSPLHF.

This sequence joins TRBV6-6 and TRBJ2-3; TRBD2 matches 14 bases. The CDR3 extends over 16 amino acids. Germline-derived CDR1 and CDR2 are MNHNY and SVGAGI (reference sequence). V shed 7 bases, J shed 3 bases, and the junction held 6 bases outside the gene matches. The CDR3 nucleotides are TGTGCCAGCACCCCCAGGACTAGCGGGGGGACAGATACGCAGTATTTT. Amino acid sequence: CASTPRTSGGTDTQYF.

The chain joins TRBV10-2 to TRBJ2-3; 9 bases agree with TRBD2. CDR3 length: 13 amino acids. Germline trimming cut 8 bases from V and 1 base from J; bases unmatched to any gene: 1. CDR1 is WSHSY and CDR2 is SAAADI in the germline V gene. CDR3 in DNA: TGCGCCAGCCGGACTAGCGGCACAGATACGCAGTATTTT. It is translated as CASRTSGTDTQYF.

This clone appeared a single time. An end of the junction does not agree with germline; a read error may underlie this. This rearrangement joins TRBV18 to TRBJ2-7, with 8 bases aligning to TRBD2. The CDR3 spans 15 residues. Per the germline V gene, CDR1 is KGHSH and CDR2 is LQKENI. The CDR3 DNA reads as TGTGCCAGCTCCCCACTGGCGGGGGGCGCCTACGAGCAGTACTTC. Residues: CASSPLAGGAYEQYF.

The V gene is TRBV6-5, the J gene TRBJ1-2, with 9 nucleotides matching TRBD1. Germline V lookup: CDR1 MNHEY, CDR2 SVGAGI. V shed 5 bases and J 8 bases; nucleotides not matched to a gene: 9. This CDR3 has 14 residues. The CDR3 nucleotides read TGTGCCAGCAGTAATGCGGGACAGGGAGGAGGCTACACCTTC. This codes for CASSNAGQGGGYTF.

This rearrangement joins TRBV5-1 to TRBJ2-5; TRBD1 agrees at 8 bases. The germline CDR1 and CDR2 sequences are SGHRS and YFSETQ. The CDR3 contains 15 residues. With 1 base clipped from V and 5 bases from J, the junction kept 7 bases outside the gene matches. Written as DNA, the CDR3 is TGCGCCAGCAGCTTGACGCAGGGGGCGCGGGAGACCCAGTACTTC. Translation: CASSLTQGARETQYF.

The gene calls are TRBV5-8 and TRBJ1-4; 7 nucleotides agree with TRBD1. CDR3 size: 16 residues. The germline gives CDR1 SGHTS, CDR2 YDEGEE. With 0 bases clipped from V and 2 bases from J, the junction kept 4 bases outside the gene matches. The CDR3 coding sequence is TGTGCCAGCAGCTTGGGGGGACAGCGCACTAATGAAAAACTGTTTTTT. Translating it yields CASSLGGQRTNEKLFF.

This clone appeared a few times. This CDR3 reads CASRGGGQGAYEQYF. The CDR3 DNA sequence: TGTGCCAGCAGAGGGGGGGGACAGGGGGCCTACGAGCAGTACTTC. The chain recombines TRBV11-2 with TRBJ2-7, with 11 bases lining up with TRBD1. Looked up from germline, CDR1 is SGHAT and CDR2 is FQNNGV. The CDR3 has 15 residues. V gave up 6 bases and J gave up 2 bases; unmatched junction bases: 6.